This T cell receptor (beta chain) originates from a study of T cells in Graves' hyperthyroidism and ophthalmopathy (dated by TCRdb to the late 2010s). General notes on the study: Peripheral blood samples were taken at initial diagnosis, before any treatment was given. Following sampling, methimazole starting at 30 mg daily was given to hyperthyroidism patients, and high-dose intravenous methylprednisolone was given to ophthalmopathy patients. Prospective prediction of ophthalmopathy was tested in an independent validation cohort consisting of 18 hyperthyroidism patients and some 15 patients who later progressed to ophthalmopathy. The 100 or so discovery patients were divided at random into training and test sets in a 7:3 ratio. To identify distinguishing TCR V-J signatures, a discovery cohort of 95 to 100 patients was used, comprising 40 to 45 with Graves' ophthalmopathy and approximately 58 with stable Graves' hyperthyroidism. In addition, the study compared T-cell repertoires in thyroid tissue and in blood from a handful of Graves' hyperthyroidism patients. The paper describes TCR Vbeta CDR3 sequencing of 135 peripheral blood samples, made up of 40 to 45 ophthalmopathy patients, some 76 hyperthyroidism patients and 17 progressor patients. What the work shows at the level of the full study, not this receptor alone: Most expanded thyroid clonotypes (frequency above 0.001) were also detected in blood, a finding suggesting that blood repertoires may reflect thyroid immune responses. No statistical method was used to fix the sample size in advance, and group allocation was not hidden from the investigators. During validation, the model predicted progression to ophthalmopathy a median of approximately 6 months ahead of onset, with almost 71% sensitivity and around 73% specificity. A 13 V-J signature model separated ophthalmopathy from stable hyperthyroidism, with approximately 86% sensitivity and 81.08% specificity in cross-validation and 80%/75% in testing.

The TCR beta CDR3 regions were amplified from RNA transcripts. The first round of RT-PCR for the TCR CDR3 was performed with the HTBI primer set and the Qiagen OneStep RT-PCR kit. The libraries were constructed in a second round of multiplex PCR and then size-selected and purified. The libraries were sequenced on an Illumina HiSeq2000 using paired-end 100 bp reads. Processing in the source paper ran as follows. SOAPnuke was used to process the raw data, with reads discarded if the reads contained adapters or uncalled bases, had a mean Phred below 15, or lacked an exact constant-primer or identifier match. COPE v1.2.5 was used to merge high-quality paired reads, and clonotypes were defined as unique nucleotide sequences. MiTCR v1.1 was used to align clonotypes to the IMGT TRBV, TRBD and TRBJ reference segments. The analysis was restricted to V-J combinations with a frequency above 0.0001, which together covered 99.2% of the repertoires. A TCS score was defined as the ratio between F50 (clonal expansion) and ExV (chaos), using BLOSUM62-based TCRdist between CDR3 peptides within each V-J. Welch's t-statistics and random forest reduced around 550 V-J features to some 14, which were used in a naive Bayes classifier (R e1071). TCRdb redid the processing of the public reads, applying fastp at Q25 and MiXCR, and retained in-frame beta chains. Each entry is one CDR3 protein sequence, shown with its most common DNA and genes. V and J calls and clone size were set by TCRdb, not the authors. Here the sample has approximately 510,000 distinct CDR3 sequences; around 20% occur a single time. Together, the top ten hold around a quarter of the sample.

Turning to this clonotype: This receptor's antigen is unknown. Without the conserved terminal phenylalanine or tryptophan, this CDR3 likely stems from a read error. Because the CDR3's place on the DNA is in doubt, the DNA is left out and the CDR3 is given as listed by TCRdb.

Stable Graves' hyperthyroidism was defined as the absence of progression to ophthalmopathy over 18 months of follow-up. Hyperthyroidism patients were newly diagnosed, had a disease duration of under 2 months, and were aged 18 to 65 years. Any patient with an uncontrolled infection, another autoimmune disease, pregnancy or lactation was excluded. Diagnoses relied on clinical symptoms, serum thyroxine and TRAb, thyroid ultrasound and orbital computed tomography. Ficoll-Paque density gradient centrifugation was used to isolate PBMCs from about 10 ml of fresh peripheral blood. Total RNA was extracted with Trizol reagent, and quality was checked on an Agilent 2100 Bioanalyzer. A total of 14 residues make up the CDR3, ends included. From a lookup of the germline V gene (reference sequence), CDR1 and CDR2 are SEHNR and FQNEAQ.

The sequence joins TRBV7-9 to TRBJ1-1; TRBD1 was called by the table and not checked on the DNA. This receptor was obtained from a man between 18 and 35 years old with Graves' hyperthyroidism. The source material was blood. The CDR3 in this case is CASSPGGTEAFFGK.